Each of the 27 T cell receptor beta chains below was sequenced from the same sample in a study of tumor-infiltrating lymphocytes in glioblastoma multiforme. Multiple V-beta primers and a C-beta primer amplified TCRB from RNA. TCRdb independently ran MiXCR on the multiplex PCR reads; one entry per CDR3 protein. The sample lists over 10,000 distinct CDR3 sequences, about 66% seen once, with 25% to 30% in the top ten. Sequencing used brain tumor tissue. All receptors derive from a male donor with glioblastoma.

This clonotype was recorded many times. The rearrangement uses TRBV11-2 and TRBJ1-5; 9 bases fit TRBD1. Germline V CDR1 and CDR2: SGHAT, FQNNGV. Trimming at V came to 6 bases and at J to 6 bases, leaving 9 bases not matched to a gene. CDR3 length equals 15 residues. The CDR3 DNA follows: TGTGCCAGCAGTCCTACAGGGGGCTTGGGTCAGCCCCAGCATTTT. It yields the protein CASSPTGGLGQPQHF.

The J gene is TRBJ2-7, the V gene TRBV6-2 or TRBV6-3, with D maybe TRBD2 (5 bases). Germline V gene lookup returns CDR1 MNHEY and CDR2 SVGEGT. The CDR3 covers 15 residues. Trimming removed 7 bases at V and 4 bases at J, with 20 bases between. The CDR3 DNA sequence: TGTGCCAGCAAACAAAACGGGAACCCTTCTTACGAGCAGTACTTC. It encodes CASKQNGNPSYEQYF.

This clonotype occurred many times. The CDR3 here is CASRNTGQGVTYEQYF. Written as DNA, the CDR3 is TGTGCCAGCAGGAACACGGGACAGGGGGTAACCTACGAGCAGTACTTC. The chain couples TRBV7-9 to TRBJ2-7; 11 bases align to TRBD1. The trim removed 6 bases at V and 2 bases at J, leaving 9 bases unmatched. Germline CDR1 and CDR2: SEHNR and FQNEAQ (reference sequence). The CDR3 is 16 residues long. Supplemented by reference TRBV7-9 and TRBJ2-7, the full variable domain reads DTGVSQNPRHKITKRGQNVTFRCDPISEHNRLYWYRQTLGQGPEFLTYFQNEAQLEKSRLLSDRFSAERPKGSFSTLEIQRTEQGDSAMYLCASRNTGQGVTYEQYFGPGTRLTVT.

This clonotype was counted between two and nine times. The chain couples TRBV19 to TRBJ1-5; D not certain. CDR1 is LNHDA and CDR2 is SQIVND in the germline V gene (reference sequence). The CDR3 runs 15 residues. V lost 7 bases and J lost 5, with 18 bases in between. The CDR3 reads CASKGDLQFDQPQHF. The CDR3 DNA reads as TGTGCCAGTAAGGGTGACCTACAATTCGATCAGCCCCAGCATTTT.

This clonotype was counted only a few times. A junction end diverges from the germline sequence, so it may reflect a read error. The rearrangement joins TRBV5-5 to TRBJ1-6, with a possible D match to TRBD1 (5 bases). CDR1 is SGHKS, CDR2 YYEKEE, per germline (reference sequence). The CDR3 covers 15 residues. CDR3 coding DNA: TGTGCCAGCAGCGTAGACAGTTTTAAGAATTCACTCCTCCGCTTT. Its translation: CASSVDSFKNSLLRF.

With respect to this clonotype: Its ends do not fully match the called genes, so a read error is possible. V gene TRBV11-2 combines with J gene TRBJ2-7; 7 positions agree with TRBD1. The CDR3 length is 13 residues. Per the germline V gene, CDR1 is SGHAT and CDR2 is FQNNGV. The CDR3 sequence: CASSSNRGYEPYF. The CDR3 DNA sequence: TGTGCCAGCAGCTCCAACAGGGGCTACGAGCCGTACTTC.

On this clonotype: A much larger clone lies a single base off, so this may be a read error. This chain's CDR3 is CASSPGLAEYEQYF. DNA of the CDR3: TGCGCCAGCAGCCCTGGTCTAGCGGAGTACGAGCAGTACTTC. This rearrangement joins TRBV5-1 to TRBJ2-7, with 7 bases aligning to TRBD2. The length of the CDR3 is 14 residues. Germline V gene sequence: CDR1 SGHRS, CDR2 YFSETQ. V lost 4 bases, J lost 4 bases, and 8 bases stayed unmatched.

This clonotype has more than one count but fewer than ten. The V gene is TRBV20-1, the J gene TRBJ2-2; D is possibly TRBD1 (6 bases). The CDR3 loop spans 16 amino acids. The germline gives CDR1 DFQATT, CDR2 SNEGSKA (reference sequence). V was clipped by 4 bases and J by 12 bases, with 27 bases between them. The CDR3: CSANRVDRANTGKLFF. As DNA, the CDR3 is TGCAGTGCTAACAGGGTGGACCGGGCGAACACAGGGAAGCTGTTTTTT.

The chain recombines TRBV5-1 with TRBJ2-7; 10 bases align to TRBD1. Looked up from germline, CDR1 is SGHRS and CDR2 is YFSETQ. Trimming at V came to 4 bases and at J to 7 bases, leaving 11 bases not matched to a gene. The CDR3 has 15 amino acids. CDR3 nucleotides: TGCGCCAGCAGCCTAGGGACAGGGGATTTACCGGAGCAGTACTTC. Protein product: CASSLGTGDLPEQYF.

The V gene is TRBV6-6, the J gene TRBJ1-6, with TRBD1 as a possible D gene (5 bases). The V gene's germline CDR1 is MNHNY and CDR2 SVGAGI (reference sequence). CDR3 size: 14 residues. V lost 0 bases and J lost 10, with 10 bases in between. As DNA, the CDR3 is TGTGCCAGCAGTTACTCGGCAGGGAAGTCACCCCTCCACTTT. Its protein is CASSYSAGKSPLHF.

This clonotype was observed many times. This chain joins TRBV5-1 and TRBJ2-7, with D maybe TRBD1 (7 bases). The germline V and J ends were trimmed by 0 bases and 6 bases, with 19 bases remaining between them. The CDR3 runs 16 residues. Germline CDR1 reads SGHRS; CDR2 reads YFSETQ. Here the CDR3 reads CASSLGVGGGLGEQYF. CDR3 sequence (DNA): TGCGCCAGCAGCTTGGGGGTCGGAGGGGGCTTGGGCGAGCAGTACTTC.

The sample holds many counts of this clonotype. This sequence joins TRBV11-2 and TRBJ2-1; TRBD2 matches at 8 bases. Germline V gene lookup returns CDR1 SGHAT and CDR2 FQNNGV. The ends lost 6 bases at V and 6 bases at J; junction bases unmatched: 4. This CDR3 spans 13 amino acids. CDR3 sequence (DNA): TGTGCCAGCAGGGCGGGGGGACGCAATGAGCAGTTCTTC. It specifies CASRAGGRNEQFF.

Note on this clonotype: The junction departs from germline at one end; a sequencing error may be responsible. The V call is TRBV5-4, the J call TRBJ2-5; D gene ambiguous. The CDR3 sequence is 15 residues long. CDR1 and CDR2 from the germline V gene are SGHNT and YYREEE (reference sequence). DNA of the CDR3: TGTGCCAGCAGCTCAAGTACGGATGCCCAAGAGACCCAGTGCTTC. Its translation: CASSSSTDAQETQCF.

In this sample, this clonotype turned up a few times. The chain uses TRBV11-2 and TRBJ2-3; D is unclear. CDR1 SGHAT and CDR2 FQNNGV come from the germline V gene. With 0 bases removed from V and 7 bases from J, the gap between germline ends came to 8 bases. The CDR3 runs to 13 residues. The CDR3 DNA reads as TGTGCCAGCAGCTTAGAAGACGGAAATACGCAGTATTTT. Protein sequence: CASSLEDGNTQYF.

Points on this clonotype: Since the CDR3 does not end with the conserved phenylalanine or tryptophan, this likely comes from a read error. The DNA is left out, because the CDR3 cannot be placed on it with certainty; the CDR3 is given as TCRdb lists it. V and J are TRBV11-2 and TRBJ1-1. Germline CDR1 SGHAT, CDR2 FQNNGV. The CDR3 length is 11 residues, termini included. This chain's CDR3 is CASSLRTEVFL.

CDR3 in DNA: TGCGCCAGCAGCCAAGATCAATGCAGACGAGAGACCCAGTACTTC. This codes for CASSQDQCRRETQYF. The chain recombines TRBV4-1 with TRBJ2-5; D gene uncertain. Deletions cut 0 bases from V and 4 bases from J, with 12 bases between. The CDR3 covers 15 residues. Germline CDR1 MGHRA, CDR2 YSYEKL.

Relative to its sample, this clonotype is medium-sized. The rearrangement uses TRBV14 and TRBJ1-2, with D perhaps TRBD1 (5 bases). The CDR3 consists of 12 residues. V dropped 6 bases and J dropped 4 bases, with 9 bases sitting between them. CDR1 is SGHDN and CDR2 is FVKESK in the germline V gene. Here the CDR3 DNA reads TGTGCCAGCAGAGATGGGGGCTATGGCTACACCTTC. It specifies CASRDGGYGYTF.

The chain has TRBV4-1 and TRBJ2-7; D may be TRBD2 (5 bases). Per the germline V gene, CDR1 is MGHRA and CDR2 is YSYEKL. V was clipped by 2 bases and J by 8 bases, with 19 bases between them. This CDR3 has 15 amino acids. The CDR3: CASSQSVGNFHKQYF. CDR3 nucleotide sequence: TGCGCCAGCAGCCAATCGGTCGGGAATTTCCACAAGCAGTACTTC.

A note on this clonotype: In this CDR3 the conserved last residue, phenylalanine or tryptophan, is missing, so a read error is likely. V is TRBV29-1 and J is TRBJ1-6; TRBD1 is a possible D gene (6 bases). Germline V gene data show CDR1 as SQVTM and CDR2 as ANQGSEA. The CDR3 covers 13 residues. V lost 4 bases, J lost 10 bases, and 14 bases lay in between. DNA for the CDR3: TGCAGCGTTGCCGGGGACATAGAATCACCCCTCCACTCT. Translating gives CSVAGDIESPLHS.

The rearrangement links TRBV6-6 to TRBJ2-7, with D possibly being TRBD1 or TRBD2 (6 bases each). The germline CDR1 and CDR2 sequences are MNHNY and SVGAGI (reference sequence). The CDR3 has 14 amino acids. V was pared by 6 bases and J by 11 bases, with 23 bases between. The CDR3 bases are TGTGCCAGCAGACGGGTCGGGGGCCCCTACGAAGAGTACTTC. Its translation is CASRRVGGPYEEYF.

This clonotype appeared once. The V and J genes are TRBV29-1 and TRBJ2-3, with D unclear. Trimming pared 5 bases from V and 2 bases from J, leaving 8 bases between. CDR1 is SQVTM and CDR2 is ANQGSEA in the germline V gene. The length of the CDR3 is 12 residues. CDR3 DNA: TGCAGCGTTCCTAACTCCACAGATACGCAGTATTTT. Amino acid sequence: CSVPNSTDTQYF.

This clonotype was counted between two and nine times. The chain recombines TRBV2 with TRBJ1-2; TRBD1 agrees at 8 bases. In germline, CDR1 is SNHLY, CDR2 FYNNEI. The CDR3 is 12 residues long. DNA of the CDR3: TGTGTCGGGAAACAGGGGGGCTATGGCTACACCTTC. It codes for CVGKQGGYGYTF. The variable domain in full, with the rest retrieved from reference TRBV2 and TRBJ1-2, is EPEVTQTPSHQVTQMGQEVILRCVPISNHLYFYWYRQILGQKVEFLVSFYNNEISEKSEIFDDQFSVERPDGSNFTLKIRSTKLEDSAMYFCVGKQGGYGYTFGSGTRLTVV.

Details on this clonotype: The conserved phenylalanine or tryptophan normally closing the CDR3 is absent here, so this likely arose from a read error. The DNA is omitted, as the CDR3 cannot be located on it reliably, and the CDR3 follows TCRdb's listing. V is TRBV28 and J is TRBJ2-7; TRBD1, the table's D call, lacks a check against the DNA. Looked up from germline, CDR1 is MDHEN and CDR2 is SYDVKM. The CDR3 adds up to 17 amino acids, both ends counted. CDR3: CASSFNRDSSSSYEQYL.

About this clonotype itself: Lacking the conserved final phenylalanine or tryptophan, this CDR3 likely reflects a read error. CDR3 protein: CGAGARRIGSDGQFV. CDR3 bases: TGCGGTGCGGGGGCTCGGAGGATAGGGTCGGATGGGCAGTTCGTC. This chain joins TRBV20-1 and TRBJ2-1, with a tentative D call TRBD2 (7 bases). Germline lookup yields CDR1 DFQATT and CDR2 SNEGSKA (reference sequence). The CDR3 runs 15 residues.

This clonotype was detected ten times or more. A read error may be the cause here, since a much bigger clone is one base away. The rearrangement uses TRBV5-4 and TRBJ2-7, with TRBD2 matching over 7 bases. CDR3 length: 18 amino acids. Germline loops: CDR1 SGHNT, CDR2 YYREEE (reference sequence). V lost 2 bases to trimming and J lost 7 bases; unmatched junction nucleotides: 21. This chain's CDR3 is CASSLPGASGSYWGEQYF. As DNA, the CDR3 is TGTGCCAGCAGCTTACCCGGGGCTAGCGGATCCTATTGGGGGGAGCAGTACTTC.

On this clonotype itself: At one boundary the junction diverges from the germline segment, which might be a read error. V gene TRBV20-1 combines with J gene TRBJ2-4, with 10 bases aligning to TRBD1. Germline lookup yields CDR1 DFQATT and CDR2 SNEGSKA (reference sequence). The CDR3 spans 19 residues. The CDR3 coding sequence is TGCAGCGCTAGAGGCCCGGACAGGGGGGTTCGGAAAGCCAAAAACATTCAGTACTTC. Translated: CSARGPDRGVRKAKNIQYF.

The CDR3 is CASSLSAGGQETQYF. In DNA form, the CDR3 reads TGTGCCAGCAGCTTATCCGCAGGCGGCCAAGAGACCCAGTACTTC. The chain combines TRBV7-9 with TRBJ2-5; the D is unclear. Germline CDR1 is SEHNR and CDR2 is FQNEAQ (reference sequence). Trimming pared 2 bases from V and 1 base from J, leaving 11 bases between. The CDR3 totals 15 residues.